This entry lists 16 T cell receptor beta chains sequenced from one sample in a study of Ad26.COV2.S vaccination and SARS-CoV-2 variants. Described treatment: roughly 18 received Ad26.COV2.S at low or high dose, single or two shots; roughly five received placebo; per-sample allocation not given. Specimen acquisition occurred on day 63 following the initial vaccine or placebo injection. The data were produced by immunoSEQ multiplex PCR, yet TCRdb's version contains in-frame clones alone and is incomplete. The repertoire consists of 300,000 to 350,000 clones, with about 86% occurring once and the leading ten covering 1.9%. The specimen comprised peripheral blood, sampled in a trial of Ad26.COV2.S vaccine versus placebo. The source is a person between 18 and 59 years old who received the Ad26.COV2.S COVID-19 vaccine or a placebo.

The V call is TRBV7-3, the J call TRBJ1-1; a weak D match, TRBD1 (5 bases). Deletions cut 5 bases from V and 0 bases from J, with 10 bases between. Germline CDR1 reads SGHTA; CDR2 reads FQGTGA. This CDR3 region has 14 residues. CDR3 nucleotide sequence: TGTGCCAGCAGCGCGGGGCCAATGAACACTGAAGCTTTCTTT. Its translation is CASSAGPMNTEAFF.

The rearrangement joins TRBV20-1 to TRBJ2-1, with TRBD2 matching 8 bases. Germline loops: CDR1 DFQATT, CDR2 SNEGSKA (reference sequence). The CDR3 extends over 12 amino acids. V shed 3 bases and J 9 bases; nucleotides not matched to a gene: 4. CDR3 protein: CSASQSGGEQFF. CDR3 DNA: TGCAGTGCTAGTCAGAGCGGGGGTGAGCAGTTCTTC.

This rearrangement joins TRBV7-2 to TRBJ2-3; 7 bases agree with TRBD1. This CDR3 spans 15 amino acids. The V and J ends lost 0 bases and 3 bases, in that order; junction bases with no gene match: 3. The V gene's germline CDR1 is SGHTA and CDR2 FQGNSA. CDR3 DNA: TGTGCCAGCAGCTTAGCAGGGGGCCGGACAGATACGCAGTATTTT. Encoded protein: CASSLAGGRTDTQYF.

This clone appeared a few times. V usage is TRBV6-5 and J usage is TRBJ2-7, with TRBD1 identical over 7 bases. Germline loops: CDR1 MNHEY, CDR2 SVGAGI. The CDR3 has 15 amino acids. V lost 0 bases and J lost 4; bases outside the gene matches: 6. In nucleotides, the CDR3 is TGTGCCAGCAGTTACTCGAGGGACAGCCGATACGAGCAGTACTTC. Its protein is CASSYSRDSRYEQYF.

This chain connects TRBV10-2 to TRBJ1-1; no clear D. Germline V CDR1 and CDR2: WSHSY, SAAADI. V was pared by 0 bases and J by 3 bases, with 5 bases between. The CDR3 is made up of 13 amino acids. The CDR3 region has the DNA TGCGCCAGCAGTGAGTCTGATTACACTGAAGCTTTCTTT. The encoded protein is CASSESDYTEAFF.

The chain joins TRBV7-2 to TRBJ2-1; TRBD2 matches 11 bases. The CDR3 sequence is 15 residues long. V shed 4 bases and J 8 bases; nucleotides not matched to a gene: 7. Germline V gene sequence: CDR1 SGHTA, CDR2 FQGNSA. Here the CDR3 reads CASSSQLAGVDEQFF. The CDR3 DNA sequence: TGTGCCAGCAGCTCTCAACTAGCGGGGGTTGATGAGCAGTTCTTC.

The chain joins TRBV5-6 to TRBJ1-6, with a weak D call TRBD1 (5 bases). The germline V and J ends were trimmed by 3 bases and 10 bases, with 17 bases remaining between them. Germline values: CDR1 SGHDT, CDR2 YYEEEE. The CDR3 spans 15 residues. CDR3 DNA: TGTGCCAGCAGCTGGGGCCCGTATAGTCCCTCACCCCTCCACTTT. Its protein product is CASSWGPYSPSPLHF.

The CDR3 sequence is CASSPSPPGTDFIEQYF. The CDR3 bases are TGTGCCAGCTCACCATCCCCCCCGGGAACCGACTTTATCGAGCAGTACTTC. The rearrangement links TRBV18 to TRBJ2-7, with a weak D call TRBD2 (5 bases). Germline CDR1 reads KGHSH; CDR2 reads LQKENI. V was clipped by 2 bases and J by 6 bases, with 23 bases between them. This CDR3 spans 17 amino acids.

The V call is TRBV2, the J call TRBJ1-1; 7 bases are a match to TRBD1. CDR3 length: 13 residues. The trim removed 5 bases at V and 4 bases at J, leaving 4 bases unmatched. Germline V gene data show CDR1 as SNHLY and CDR2 as FYNNEI. CDR3 loop: CASSRDSATEAFF. Written as DNA, the CDR3 is TGTGCCAGCAGTCGGGACAGTGCCACTGAAGCTTTCTTT. Supplemented by reference TRBV2 and TRBJ1-1, the full variable domain reads EPEVTQTPSHQVTQMGQEVILRCVPISNHLYFYWYRQILGQKVEFLVSFYNNEISEKSEIFDDQFSVERPDGSNFTLKIRSTKLEDSAMYFCASSRDSATEAFFGQGTRLTVV.

The chain has TRBV30 and TRBJ1-1; D is unclear. The germline gives CDR1 GTSNPN, CDR2 SVGIG (reference sequence). V was pared by 3 bases and J by 4 bases, with 9 bases between. The CDR3 has 12 amino acids. In nucleotides, the CDR3 is TGTGCCTGGAGCGCGGGTTTCACTGAAGCTTTCTTT. Translating gives CAWSAGFTEAFF.

The chain links TRBV11-3 to TRBJ1-1, with TRBD1 identical over 8 bases. The germline V gene encodes CDR1 SGHNT and CDR2 YENEEA. CDR3 length: 12 residues. The V gene end was trimmed by 5 bases and the J gene end by 9 bases; junction bases not matched to a gene: 5. Here the CDR3 DNA reads TGTGCCAGCAGCCCCGGACAGGGCCAAGCTTTCTTT. Translating gives CASSPGQGQAFF.

On this clone: This same CDR3 is encoded by further DNA sequences in the sample. The DNA for the CDR3 is TGCGCCAGCAGCTTGGGACAGGGGAATGAAAAACTGTTTTTT. It is translated as CASSLGQGNEKLFF. The rearrangement joins TRBV5-1 to TRBJ1-4; 8 bases map to TRBD1. The germline gives CDR1 SGHRS, CDR2 YFSETQ. J gave up 5 bases and V 0 bases, and 0 bases lay outside the gene matches. This CDR3 is built from 14 residues.

The chain recombines TRBV19 with TRBJ1-1; D is ambiguous. The CDR3 extends over 13 amino acids. Trimming took 2 bases from V and 1 from J, leaving 5 bases between them. Germline V gene lookup returns CDR1 LNHDA and CDR2 SQIVND (reference sequence). The CDR3 DNA follows: TGTGCCAGTAGTATATTGCGGAACACTGAAGCTTTCTTT. Translating it yields CASSILRNTEAFF.

The chain couples TRBV30 to TRBJ1-5; D remains unclear. The germline V gene has CDR1 GTSNPN and CDR2 SVGIG (reference sequence). CDR3 size: 15 residues. V dropped 2 bases and J dropped 4 bases, with 15 bases sitting between them. CDR3 in amino acids: CAWSSGPSRNQPQHF. CDR3 bases: TGTGCCTGGAGTTCGGGCCCTTCAAGGAATCAGCCCCAGCATTTT. Filled out from reference TRBV30 and TRBJ1-5, the complete variable domain reads SQTIHQWPATLVQPVGSPLSLECTVEGTSNPNLYWYRQAAGRGLQLLFYSVGIGQISSEVPQNLSASRPQDRQFILSSKKLLLSDSGFYLCAWSSGPSRNQPQHFGDGTRLSIL.

V gene TRBV5-4 combines with J gene TRBJ2-1; 8 bases fit TRBD2. The CDR3 consists of 15 residues. Unmatched junction bases numbered 8, after V lost 5 bases and J lost 4 bases. The germline CDR1 and CDR2 sequences are SGHNT and YYREEE (reference sequence). In nucleotides, the CDR3 is TGTGCCAGCAGACAAGCACTAGCGGTTTACAATGAGCAGTTCTTC. Its protein product is CASRQALAVYNEQFF.

The chain couples TRBV25-1 to TRBJ1-1; D is possibly TRBD1 (5 bases). V lost 4 bases, J lost 4 bases, and 7 bases lay in between. The CDR3 runs 12 residues. Germline V CDR1 and CDR2: MGHDK, SYGVNS. The CDR3 DNA is TGTGCCAGCAGTGCGGGGCCCACTGAAGCTTTCTTT. Translating it yields CASSAGPTEAFF.